These T cell receptor beta chains were read from a single sample in a study of cytomegalovirus exposure and HLA in healthy donors. This table comes from immunoSEQ multiplex PCR, and its TCRdb copy is limited to in-frame clones, with some not included. The repertoire has more than 200,000 clones, over 75% of them found once; the top ten carry approximately 12%. Sequenced material: PBMCs. The source of these receptors is a man aged 18-30 years in good health and CMV-seropositive. Each CDR3 is given with its conserved first and last residue. Fields, in order: V gene, clone size, D gene, J gene, CDR3 DNA, CDR3 protein. A D gene is named only where the DNA matches it firmly. Some rows have no size entry. The others give once, few or many, or a class for an expanded clone.

V: TRBV20-1
size: .
D: .
J: TRBJ2-7
DNA: TGCAGTGCCTCGGACAGTTACGAGCAGTACTTC
CDR3: CSASDSYEQYF

V: TRBV19
size: .
D: TRBD1
J: TRBJ2-2
DNA: TGTGCCAGTAGTATAAGGACAGGGGAACCTAACACCGGGGAGCTGTTTTTT
CDR3: CASSIRTGEPNTGELFF

V: TRBV5-1
size: .
D: TRBD2
J: TRBJ2-7
DNA: TGCGCCAGCAAGACAGGGGTCGGACTAGCGGCCTACGAGCAGTACTTC
CDR3: CASKTGVGLAAYEQYF

V: TRBV15
size: .
D: .
J: TRBJ1-5
DNA: TGTGCCACCAGCAGAGATCGCGATCAGCCCCAGCATTTT
CDR3: CATSRDRDQPQHF

V: TRBV4-1
size: few
D: .
J: TRBJ2-7
DNA: TGCGCCAGCAGCCAAGATTACGGGATCACCTACGAGCAGTACTTC
CDR3: CASSQDYGITYEQYF

V: TRBV5-1
size: .
D: .
J: TRBJ2-4
DNA: TGCGCCAGCAGCTTGCACACCCAGGGGAGAGAAAACATTCAGTACTTC
CDR3: CASSLHTQGRENIQYF

V: TRBV4-3
size: .
D: .
J: TRBJ1-2
DNA: TGCGCCAGCAGCCAAGCGAAGTCACGTGCAATGGAAGGCTACACCTTC
CDR3: CASSQAKSRAMEGYTF

V: TRBV18
size: .
D: TRBD2
J: TRBJ2-3
DNA: TGTGCCAGCTCACAGACTAGCGGGAGGGCAGATACGCAGTATTTT
CDR3: CASSQTSGRADTQYF

V: TRBV23-1
size: .
D: .
J: TRBJ2-6
DNA: TGCGCCAGCAGGGGGTTCTTTGGGGCCAACGTCCTGACTTTC
CDR3: CASRGFFGANVLTF

V: TRBV5-5
size: .
D: .
J: TRBJ1-2
DNA: TGTGCCAGCAGCTTGGCCCGGACGGCGTCTGGCTACACCTTC
CDR3: CASSLARTASGYTF

V: TRBV28
size: .
D: TRBD1
J: TRBJ2-7
DNA: TGTGCCAGCAGTTTAAACCCGGACAGGGTAAATCCCTACGAGCAGTACTTC
CDR3: CASSLNPDRVNPYEQYF

V: TRBV6-5
size: .
D: TRBD2
J: TRBJ2-3
DNA: TGTGCCAGCAGGATAGCGGGGTACACAGATACGCAGTATTTT
CDR3: CASRIAGYTDTQYF

V: TRBV5-4
size: .
D: .
J: TRBJ1-2
DNA: TGTGCCAGCAGCCAACCCAGGGAAGACTATGGCTACACCTTC
CDR3: CASSQPREDYGYTF

V: TRBV5-1
size: .
D: .
J: TRBJ2-3
DNA: TGCGCCAGCAGTCCCGAGGAGGTCACAGATACGCAGTATTTT
CDR3: CASSPEEVTDTQYF

V: TRBV7-2
size: .
D: TRBD1
J: TRBJ1-1
DNA: TGTGCCAGCAGCGCTACTCCGGGACAGGGATCCACTGAAGCTTTCTTT
CDR3: CASSATPGQGSTEAFF

V: TRBV25-1
size: .
D: .
J: TRBJ2-7
DNA: TGTGCCAGCAGTGATTCCCGGGACTCCCTTTATGACGAGCAGTACTTC
CDR3: CASSDSRDSLYDEQYF

V: TRBV6-6
size: .
D: .
J: TRBJ2-5
DNA: TGTGCCAGCAGTTCGGACACCCAAGAGACCCAGTACTTC
CDR3: CASSSDTQETQYF

V: TRBV7-9
size: .
D: .
J: TRBJ2-7
DNA: TGTGCCAGCAGTTCCGCAGGAGGGTACGAGCAGTACTTC
CDR3: CASSSAGGYEQYF

V: TRBV7-2
size: .
D: .
J: TRBJ2-7
DNA: TGTGCCAGCAACCGAGGGGGAGTCCTCTCCTACGAGCAGTACTTC
CDR3: CASNRGGVLSYEQYF

V: TRBV30
size: .
D: .
J: TRBJ2-1
DNA: TGTGCCTGGAGGGGGGGATTTGAGACGAGCTCCTACAATGAGCAGTTCTTC
CDR3: CAWRGGFETSSYNEQFF

V: TRBV5-1
size: once
D: .
J: TRBJ2-6
DNA: TGCGCCAGCAGCTTGTACTCTCACAGCGTCGTGGGTTCTGGGGCCAACGTCCTGACTTTC
CDR3: CASSLYSHSVVGSGANVLTF

V: TRBV18
size: .
D: .
J: TRBJ1-3
DNA: TGTGCCAGCTCACCGAGGGCTGGAAACACCATATATTTT
CDR3: CASSPRAGNTIYF

V: TRBV10-3
size: .
D: .
J: TRBJ1-5
DNA: TGTGCCATCAGTGAGGGACAGAGGAATCAGCCCCAGCATTTT
CDR3: CAISEGQRNQPQHF

V: TRBV19
size: once
D: TRBD2
J: TRBJ2-1
DNA: TGTGCCAGTAGTTCCGGCGCGGGAGGGTACAATGAGCAGTTCTTC
CDR3: CASSSGAGGYNEQFF

V: TRBV7-2
size: .
D: .
J: TRBJ1-5
DNA: TGTGCCAGCAGCTTATGGGTGAGTCAGCCCCAGCATTTT
CDR3: CASSLWVSQPQHF